Included here is one T cell receptor (beta chain) sequence, with context. Its antigen is not known. One end of the junction does not line up with germline, which may come from a read error. Patients who underwent sequencing had shown CD8+CD57+ cell expansion by flow cytometry. Profiles of TCR beta VDJ and CDR3 were generated from a genomic DNA template. TCRdb independently ran MiXCR on the reads; one entry per CDR3 protein. Of some 200,000 distinct CDR3 sequences in the sample, roughly 50% are singletons; the top ten hold around 1.8%. These data belong to a study of CD8+CD57+ T cells in acquired aplastic anemia. Across the whole study: CD4+ and CD8+ cells, once sorted, gave DNA averaging roughly 3 ug.

Germline loops: CDR1 ENHRY, CDR2 SYGVKD. The CDR3 is 12 residues long. Overall study findings and caveats: In CD8+ cells, Simpson's diversity showed no significant difference between patients and controls. Both patients and controls carried the same twenty-nine CD8+ CDR3 sequences.

This TCR derives from a human donor with aplastic anemia. The chain employs TRBV10-3 and TRBJ1-6, with D hard to call. Specimen: sorted CD4+, CD8+, or CD8+CD57+ T cells (not recorded which) from PBMCs. In DNA form, the CDR3 reads TGTGCCAGCAGTTACTCCAATTCACCCCTCCACTTT. Protein: CASSYSNSPLHF.